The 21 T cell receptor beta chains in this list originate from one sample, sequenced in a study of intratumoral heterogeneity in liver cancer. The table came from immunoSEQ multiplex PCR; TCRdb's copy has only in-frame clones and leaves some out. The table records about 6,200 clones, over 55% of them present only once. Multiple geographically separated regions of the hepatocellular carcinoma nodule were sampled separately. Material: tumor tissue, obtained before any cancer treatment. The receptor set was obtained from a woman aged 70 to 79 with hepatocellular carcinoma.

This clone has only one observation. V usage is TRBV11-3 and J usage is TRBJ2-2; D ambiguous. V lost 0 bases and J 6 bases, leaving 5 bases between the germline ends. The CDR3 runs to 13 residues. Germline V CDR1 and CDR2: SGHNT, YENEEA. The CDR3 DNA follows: TGTGCCAGCAGCTTAGATTTCTCCGGGGAGCTGTTTTTT. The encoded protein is CASSLDFSGELFF.

The CDR3 region has the DNA TGTGCCAGCAGCCCTGGACTTTTCTCCTACGAGCAGTACTTC. It codes for CASSPGLFSYEQYF. The gene calls are TRBV9 and TRBJ2-7; TRBD2 might be the D (5 bases). CDR1 is SGDLS, CDR2 YYNGEE, per germline. The CDR3 runs to 14 residues. Trimming pared 4 bases from V and 0 bases from J, leaving 11 bases between.

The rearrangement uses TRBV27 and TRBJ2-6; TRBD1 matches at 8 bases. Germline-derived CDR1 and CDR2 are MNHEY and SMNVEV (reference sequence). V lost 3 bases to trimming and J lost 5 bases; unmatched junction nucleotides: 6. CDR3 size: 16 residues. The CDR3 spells CASSFLDRVRANVLTF. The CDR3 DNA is TGTGCCAGCAGTTTTTTGGACAGGGTAAGGGCCAACGTCCTGACTTTC.

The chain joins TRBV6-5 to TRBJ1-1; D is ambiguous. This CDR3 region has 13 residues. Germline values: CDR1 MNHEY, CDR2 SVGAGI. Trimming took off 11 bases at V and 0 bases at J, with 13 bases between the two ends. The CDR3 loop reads CAGRRTMNTEAFF. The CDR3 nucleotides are TGTGCCGGTCGACGAACCATGAACACTGAAGCTTTCTTT.

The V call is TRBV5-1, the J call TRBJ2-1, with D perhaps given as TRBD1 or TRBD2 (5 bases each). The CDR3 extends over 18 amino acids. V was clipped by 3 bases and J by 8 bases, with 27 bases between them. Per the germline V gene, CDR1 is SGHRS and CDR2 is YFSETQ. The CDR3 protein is CASSSTGFKRIMGDEQFF. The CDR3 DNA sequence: TGCGCCAGCAGCTCTACAGGATTTAAGAGGATAATGGGGGATGAGCAGTTCTTC.

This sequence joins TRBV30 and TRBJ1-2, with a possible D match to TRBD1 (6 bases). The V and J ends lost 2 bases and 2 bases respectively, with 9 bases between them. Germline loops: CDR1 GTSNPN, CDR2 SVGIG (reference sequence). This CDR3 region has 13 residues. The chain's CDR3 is CAWSKGQNYGYTF. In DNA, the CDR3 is TGTGCCTGGAGTAAAGGACAGAACTATGGCTACACCTTC.

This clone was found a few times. This chain's CDR3 is CASSYGGQGMNEQFF. The CDR3 DNA follows: TGTGCCAGCAGCTATGGAGGGCAGGGAATGAATGAGCAGTTCTTC. The rearrangement joins TRBV5-8 to TRBJ2-1; TRBD2 might be the D (6 bases). Germline CDR1 reads SGHTS; CDR2 reads YDEGEE. The CDR3 runs 15 residues. V gave up 3 bases and J gave up 7 bases, with 17 bases separating them.

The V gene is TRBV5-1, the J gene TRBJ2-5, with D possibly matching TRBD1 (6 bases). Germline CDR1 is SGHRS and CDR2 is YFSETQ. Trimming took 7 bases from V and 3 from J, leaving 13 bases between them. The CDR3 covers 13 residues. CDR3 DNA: TGCGCCAGCCGAGCCCGACAGGAAGAGACCCAGTACTTC. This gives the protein CASRARQEETQYF.

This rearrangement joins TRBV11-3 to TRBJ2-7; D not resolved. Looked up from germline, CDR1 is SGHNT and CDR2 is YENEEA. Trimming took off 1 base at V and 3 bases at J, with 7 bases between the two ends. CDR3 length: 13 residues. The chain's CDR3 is CASSLGGGYEQYF. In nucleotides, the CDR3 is TGTGCCAGCAGCTTAGGTGGCGGCTACGAGCAGTACTTC. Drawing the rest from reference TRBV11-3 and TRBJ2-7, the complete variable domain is EAGVVQSPRYKIIEKKQPVAFWCNPISGHNTLYWYLQNLGQGPELLIRYENEEAVDDSQLPKDRFSAERLKGVDSTLKIQPAELGDSAVYLCASSLGGGYEQYFGPGTRLTVT.

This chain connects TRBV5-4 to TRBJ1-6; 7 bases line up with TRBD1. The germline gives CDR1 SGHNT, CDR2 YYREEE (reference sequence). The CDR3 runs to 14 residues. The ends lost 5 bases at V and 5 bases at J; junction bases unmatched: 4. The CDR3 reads CASRPDRDNSPLHF. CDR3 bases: TGTGCCAGCAGACCCGACAGGGATAATTCACCCCTCCACTTT.

CDR3 sequence reads: CASSPGTNIPGELFF. The CDR3 DNA is TGCGCCAGCAGCCCGGGGACAAATATACCCGGGGAGCTGTTTTTT. The chain joins TRBV5-1 to TRBJ2-2; possible D gene TRBD1, 6 bases. Germline CDR1 is SGHRS and CDR2 is YFSETQ. CDR3 length equals 15 residues. Trimming stripped 4 bases from V and 6 bases from J, with 16 bases between.

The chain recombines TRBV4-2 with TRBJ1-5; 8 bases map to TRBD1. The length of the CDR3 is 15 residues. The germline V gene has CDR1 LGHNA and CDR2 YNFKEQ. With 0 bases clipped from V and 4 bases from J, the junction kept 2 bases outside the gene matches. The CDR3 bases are TGTGCCAGCAGCCAAGAAGGGACAGGAAATCAGCCCCAGCATTTT. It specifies CASSQEGTGNQPQHF.

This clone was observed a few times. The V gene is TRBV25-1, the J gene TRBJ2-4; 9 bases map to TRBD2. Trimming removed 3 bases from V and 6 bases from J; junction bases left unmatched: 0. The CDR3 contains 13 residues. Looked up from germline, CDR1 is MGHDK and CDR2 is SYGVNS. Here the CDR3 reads CASSDSGGNIQYF. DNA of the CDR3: TGTGCCAGCAGTGATAGCGGGGGAAACATTCAGTACTTC.

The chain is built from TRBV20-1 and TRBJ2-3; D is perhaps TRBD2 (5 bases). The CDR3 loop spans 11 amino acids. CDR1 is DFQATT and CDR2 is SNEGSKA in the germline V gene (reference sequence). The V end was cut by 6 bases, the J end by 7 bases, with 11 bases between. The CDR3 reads CSARSGNTQYF. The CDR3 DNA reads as TGCAGTGCCCGGAGCGGTAATACGCAGTATTTT.

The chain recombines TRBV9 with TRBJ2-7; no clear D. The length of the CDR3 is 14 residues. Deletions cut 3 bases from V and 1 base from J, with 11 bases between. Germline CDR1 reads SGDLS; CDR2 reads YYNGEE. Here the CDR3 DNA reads TGTGCCAGCAGCGCCGCGACGGTTTCCTACGAGCAGTACTTC. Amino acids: CASSAATVSYEQYF.

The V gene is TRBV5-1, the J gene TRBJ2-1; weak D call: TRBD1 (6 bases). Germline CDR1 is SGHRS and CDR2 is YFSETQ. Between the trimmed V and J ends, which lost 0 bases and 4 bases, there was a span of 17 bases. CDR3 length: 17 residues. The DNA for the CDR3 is TGCGCCAGCAGCTTGGCCCTAGGCAGGGGAAATTACAATGAGCAGTTCTTC. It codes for CASSLALGRGNYNEQFF.

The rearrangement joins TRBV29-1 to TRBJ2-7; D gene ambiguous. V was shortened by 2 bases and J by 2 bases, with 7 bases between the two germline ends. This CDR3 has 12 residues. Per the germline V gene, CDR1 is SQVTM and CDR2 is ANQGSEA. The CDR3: CSVESNPYEQYF. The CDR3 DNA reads TGCAGCGTTGAATCCAACCCCTACGAGCAGTACTTC.

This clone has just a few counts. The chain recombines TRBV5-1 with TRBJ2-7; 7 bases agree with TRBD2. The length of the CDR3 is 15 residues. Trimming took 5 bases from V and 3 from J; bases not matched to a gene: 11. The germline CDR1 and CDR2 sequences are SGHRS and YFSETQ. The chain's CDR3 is CASSSLAGVNYEQYF. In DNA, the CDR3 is TGCGCCAGCAGTAGTTTGGCGGGAGTGAACTACGAGCAGTACTTC.

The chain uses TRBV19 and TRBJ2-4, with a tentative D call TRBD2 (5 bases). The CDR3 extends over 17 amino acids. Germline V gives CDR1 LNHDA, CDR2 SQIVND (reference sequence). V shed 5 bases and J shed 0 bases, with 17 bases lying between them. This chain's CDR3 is CASSQTLSGLAKNIQYF. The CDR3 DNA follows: TGTGCCAGTAGTCAAACTCTGAGCGGCCTAGCCAAAAACATTCAGTACTTC. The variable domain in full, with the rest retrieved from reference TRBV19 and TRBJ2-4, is DGGITQSPKYLFRKEGQNVTLSCEQNLNHDAMYWYRQDPGQGLRLIYYSQIVNDFQKGDIAEGYSVSREKKESFPLTVTSAQKNPTAFYLCASSQTLSGLAKNIQYFGAGTRLSVL.

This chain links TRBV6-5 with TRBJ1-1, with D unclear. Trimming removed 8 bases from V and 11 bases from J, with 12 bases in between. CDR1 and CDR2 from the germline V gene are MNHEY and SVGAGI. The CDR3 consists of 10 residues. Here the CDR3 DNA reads TGTGCCAGCGGCCACCCTGGGGCTTTCTTT. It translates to CASGHPGAFF.

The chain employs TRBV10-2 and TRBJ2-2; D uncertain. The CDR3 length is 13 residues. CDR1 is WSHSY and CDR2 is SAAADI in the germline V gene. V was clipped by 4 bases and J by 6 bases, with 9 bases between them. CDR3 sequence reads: CASSGGPAGELFF. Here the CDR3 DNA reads TGCGCCAGCAGTGGTGGGCCCGCCGGGGAGCTGTTTTTT.